The 25 T cell receptor beta chains below were found in one sample sequenced in a study of blood T cell repertoires in COVID-19 (dated by TCRdb to 2020 to 2021). Libraries were constructed by the immunoSEQ multiplex PCR assay. TCRdb holds this immuneACCESS table with in-frame rearrangements only. Some clones are missing; in checked studies, unresolved V genes explain under half, and the rest has no known cause. The sample data list around 100,000 clones, and 70% to 90% of these were observed just once. The ten largest clones add up to roughly 13% of the sample. Sequenced input: peripheral blood. The receptors derive from a man aged 45 to 65 with active or convalescent COVID-19.

About this clone: The sample holds other DNA sequences that translate to the same CDR3. The chain is built from TRBV5-1 and TRBJ2-7, with 11 positions matching TRBD2. Per germline, CDR1 SGHRS and CDR2 YFSETQ. The V gene end was trimmed by 4 bases and the J gene end by 0 bases; junction bases not matched to a gene: 3. The CDR3 contains 15 residues. The CDR3 loop is CASSPGLAVSYEQYF. The CDR3 region has the DNA TGCGCCAGCAGCCCGGGACTAGCGGTCTCCTACGAGCAGTACTTC.

The chain carries TRBV12-3 or TRBV12-4 and TRBJ2-5; D call uncertain. V was pared by 9 bases and J by 5 bases, with 10 bases between. This CDR3 is 11 amino acids long. CDR3 DNA sequence: TGTGCCAGTGCGGTTGTGGAGACCCAGTACTTC. This gives the protein CASAVVETQYF.

The chain employs TRBV11-3 and TRBJ2-7, with no clear D. The V gene's germline CDR1 is SGHNT and CDR2 YENEEA. The CDR3 loop spans 15 amino acids. The V and J ends lost 0 bases and 0 bases respectively, with 9 bases between them. The chain's CDR3 is CASSLEHASSYEQYF. As DNA, the CDR3 is TGTGCCAGCAGCTTAGAACACGCAAGCTCCTACGAGCAGTACTTC. Full variable domain (remainder filled in from reference TRBV11-3 and TRBJ2-7): EAGVVQSPRYKIIEKKQPVAFWCNPISGHNTLYWYLQNLGQGPELLIRYENEEAVDDSQLPKDRFSAERLKGVDSTLKIQPAELGDSAVYLCASSLEHASSYEQYFGPGTRLTVT.

This sequence joins TRBV6-5 and TRBJ2-7, with 12 bases fitting TRBD1. The CDR3 spans 14 residues. Germline lookup yields CDR1 MNHEY and CDR2 SVGAGI. J lost 7 bases, V lost 5 bases, and 6 bases had no gene match. CDR3 protein: CASSRDRGLLEQYF. CDR3 sequence (DNA): TGTGCCAGCAGTCGGGACAGGGGGCTGTTAGAGCAGTACTTC.

The chain is built from TRBV5-6 and TRBJ2-2; 13 bases align to TRBD2. From germline, CDR1 is SGHDT and CDR2 YYEEEE. Germline trimming cut 0 bases from V and 4 bases from J; bases unmatched to any gene: 3. There are 17 residues in the CDR3. CDR3 sequence: CASSLEGLAGFTGELFF. CDR3 coding DNA: TGTGCCAGCAGCTTGGAGGGACTAGCGGGATTCACCGGGGAGCTGTTTTTT.

This chain joins TRBV3-1 (or the pseudogene TRBV3-2) and TRBJ1-4; 8 nucleotides agree with TRBD1. The J segment lost 8 bases and the V segment lost 4 bases, leaving 6 bases of the junction unmatched. Germline V gene data show CDR1 as LGHDT and CDR2 as YNNKEL (reference sequence). This CDR3 has 14 amino acids. This CDR3 is CASSPTGVREKLFF. The CDR3 bases are TGTGCCAGCAGCCCGACAGGGGTTCGGGAAAAACTGTTTTTT.

The V and J genes are TRBV6-5 and TRBJ2-3; D perhaps matches TRBD2 (5 bases). The CDR3 has 12 residues. Trimming removed 6 bases from V and 2 bases from J, with 6 bases in between. The V gene's germline CDR1 is MNHEY and CDR2 SVGAGI. The DNA of the CDR3 is TGTGCCAGCAGGAGGGACACAGATACGCAGTATTTT. Its translation: CASRRDTDTQYF.

The chain uses TRBV5-6 and TRBJ2-7; the D is unclear. CDR3 length: 13 residues. V was pared by 0 bases and J by 1 base, with 5 bases between. Germline V gene data show CDR1 as SGHDT and CDR2 as YYEEEE. The CDR3 here is CASSLVVSYEQYF. DNA of the CDR3: TGTGCCAGCAGCTTGGTTGTATCCTACGAGCAGTACTTC.

This clone was observed a handful of times. The J gene is TRBJ2-5, the V gene TRBV3-1 (or the pseudogene TRBV3-2); D is possibly TRBD2 (5 bases). CDR3 length equals 16 residues. The germline gives CDR1 LGHDT, CDR2 YNNKEL (reference sequence). The V end lost 0 bases, the J end lost 5 bases, and 16 bases lay between the germline ends. CDR3 nucleotides: TGTGCCAGCAGCCAAGATTGGCGGGCCCCGAGGGAGACCCAGTACTTC. Translated, it gives CASSQDWRAPRETQYF.

This clone appeared a single time. This sequence joins TRBV5-1 and TRBJ2-1, with 10 bases matching TRBD1. Germline CDR1 and CDR2: SGHRS and YFSETQ. This CDR3 comprises 16 residues. V dropped 3 bases and J dropped 2; count of bases not matched to a gene: 5. CDR3 region: CASSSGQGTPYNEQFF. CDR3 bases: TGCGCCAGCAGCTCGGGACAGGGGACCCCCTACAATGAGCAGTTCTTC. Full variable domain (outside the CDR3, taken from reference TRBV5-1 and TRBJ2-1): KAGVTQTPRYLIKTRGQQVTLSCSPISGHRSVSWYQQTPGQGLQFLFEYFSETQRNKGNFPGRFSGRQFSNSRSEMNVSTLELGDSALYLCASSSGQGTPYNEQFFGPGTRLTVL.

The rearrangement joins TRBV24-1 to TRBJ1-1; 9 positions match TRBD1. Looked up from germline, CDR1 is KGHDR and CDR2 is SFDVKD. The CDR3 sequence is 13 residues long. With 4 bases clipped from V and 11 bases from J, the junction kept 7 bases outside the gene matches. The CDR3 spells CATSEPGTGRAFF. The CDR3 DNA follows: TGTGCCACCAGTGAACCCGGGACAGGGAGGGCTTTCTTT.

This chain joins TRBV7-3 and TRBJ2-1; 10 bases align to TRBD1. The germline CDR1 and CDR2 sequences are SGHTA and FQGTGA. The CDR3 loop spans 16 amino acids. The J segment lost 7 bases and the V segment lost 5 bases, leaving 11 bases of the junction unmatched. The CDR3 protein is CASSLNRDRGFNEQFF. The CDR3 region has the DNA TGTGCCAGCAGCCTAAACCGGGACAGGGGATTTAATGAGCAGTTCTTC.

The chain employs TRBV19 and TRBJ2-7, with TRBD2 as a possible D gene (5 bases). Germline V gives CDR1 LNHDA, CDR2 SQIVND (reference sequence). V was trimmed by 6 bases and J by 0 bases, leaving 18 bases between them. This CDR3 is built from 16 residues. DNA for the CDR3: TGTGCCAGTAGCCCATCCGGACTGCACACCTCCTACGAGCAGTACTTC. It encodes CASSPSGLHTSYEQYF.

J is TRBJ2-1 and V is TRBV3-1 (or the pseudogene TRBV3-2), with 10 positions matching TRBD2. CDR1 and CDR2 (germline): LGHDT, YNNKEL (reference sequence). CDR3 size: 16 residues. With 4 bases clipped from V and 7 bases from J, the junction kept 10 bases outside the gene matches. In DNA form, the CDR3 reads TGTGCCAGCAGCCGAGGAAGCGGGAGGGGGTGGAATGAGCAGTTCTTC. Its protein is CASSRGSGRGWNEQFF.

This chain uses TRBV25-1 with TRBJ1-1; D unclear. Germline V gene lookup returns CDR1 MGHDK and CDR2 SYGVNS. The ends were cut back, 8 bases at V and 1 base at J, with 14 bases in the middle. The length of the CDR3 is 14 residues. The CDR3 spells CASGELAWNTEAFF. CDR3 bases: TGTGCCAGCGGGGAATTGGCCTGGAACACTGAAGCTTTCTTT.

This chain joins TRBV27 and TRBJ2-7, with TRBD1 matching 10 bases. Germline V gene lookup returns CDR1 MNHEY and CDR2 SMNVEV (reference sequence). The J segment lost 3 bases and the V segment lost 8 bases, leaving 7 bases of the junction unmatched. The CDR3 is made up of 14 amino acids. CDR3 in amino acids: CASSTGTGDYEQYF. DNA for the CDR3: TGTGCCAGCTCGACCGGGACAGGGGACTACGAGCAGTACTTC.

The chain employs TRBV7-9 and TRBJ2-7, with D possibly matching TRBD2 (5 bases). V was shortened by 4 bases and J by 4 bases, with 8 bases between the two germline ends. Germline-derived CDR1 and CDR2 are SEHNR and FQNEAQ (reference sequence). CDR3 length: 12 residues. CDR3 DNA sequence: TGTGCCAGCAGCTCAACGGGGTACGAGCAGTACTTC. Protein: CASSSTGYEQYF. Drawing the rest from reference TRBV7-9 and TRBJ2-7, the complete variable domain is DTGVSQNPRHKITKRGQNVTFRCDPISEHNRLYWYRQTLGQGPEFLTYFQNEAQLEKSRLLSDRFSAERPKGSFSTLEIQRTEQGDSAMYLCASSSTGYEQYFGPGTRLTVT.

This chain links TRBV5-1 with TRBJ2-1; D is undetermined. This CDR3 region has 14 residues. Germline V lookup: CDR1 SGHRS, CDR2 YFSETQ. The germline V and J ends were trimmed by 0 bases and 7 bases, with 11 bases remaining between them. Here the CDR3 DNA reads TGCGCCAGCAGCTTGGGAGGAACTCTGAATGAGCAGTTCTTC. Translation: CASSLGGTLNEQFF. The variable domain in full, with the rest retrieved from reference TRBV5-1 and TRBJ2-1, is KAGVTQTPRYLIKTRGQQVTLSCSPISGHRSVSWYQQTPGQGLQFLFEYFSETQRNKGNFPGRFSGRQFSNSRSEMNVSTLELGDSALYLCASSLGGTLNEQFFGPGTRLTVL.

The rearrangement joins TRBV5-6 to TRBJ2-2; D gene ambiguous. Germline CDR1 SGHDT, CDR2 YYEEEE. The CDR3 loop spans 14 amino acids. The germline V and J ends were trimmed by 4 bases and 3 bases, with 10 bases remaining between them. CDR3 residues: CASSALQDTGELFF. For the CDR3, the DNA is TGTGCCAGCAGCGCCCTTCAGGACACCGGGGAGCTGTTTTTT.

The chain is built from TRBV5-6 and TRBJ2-3; TRBD1 agrees at 7 bases. The trim removed 4 bases at V and 2 bases at J, leaving 7 bases unmatched. This CDR3 region has 15 residues. Germline V CDR1 and CDR2: SGHDT, YYEEEE. The CDR3 DNA is TGTGCCAGCAGCCAGGACAGGACCCACACAGATACGCAGTATTTT. It yields the protein CASSQDRTHTDTQYF.

CDR3 residues: CASSLVGRRESGSLFF. For the CDR3, the DNA is TGTGCCAGCAGCTTGGTCGGGCGGCGGGAGTCCGGGTCGTTGTTTTTT. V and J are TRBV5-4 and TRBJ2-2, with 7 bases that match TRBD2. V lost 0 bases, J lost 15 bases, and 17 bases stayed unmatched. The germline V gene encodes CDR1 SGHNT and CDR2 YYREEE (reference sequence). There are 16 residues in the CDR3.

This clone showed up just once. CDR3 coding DNA: TGTGCCAGCAGCCCTATAGGGGTATACGAGCAGTACTTC. As protein: CASSPIGVYEQYF. The rearrangement joins TRBV3-1 (or the pseudogene TRBV3-2) to TRBJ2-7; D perhaps matches TRBD1 (5 bases). V lost 4 bases, J lost 4 bases, and 11 bases lay in between. There are 13 residues in the CDR3. Germline V gene data show CDR1 as LGHDT and CDR2 as YNNKEL (reference sequence).

The chain employs TRBV6-5 and TRBJ2-6; perhaps TRBD2 as D (6 bases). The CDR3 covers 14 residues. V was cut by 6 bases and J by 3 bases, with 9 bases left in between. CDR1 is MNHEY and CDR2 is SVGAGI in the germline V gene. The CDR3: CASRQGGGANVLTF. The CDR3 DNA sequence: TGTGCCAGCAGGCAGGGAGGTGGGGCCAACGTCCTGACTTTC.

The V gene is TRBV5-5, the J gene TRBJ1-2; TRBD1 aligns across 10 bases. The V gene end was trimmed by 4 bases and the J gene end by 5 bases; junction bases not matched to a gene: 14. CDR1 is SGHKS, CDR2 YYEKEE, per germline (reference sequence). This CDR3 has 17 residues. DNA of the CDR3: TGTGCCAGCAGCCTAGAATATTCGACAGGGGGCAATTATGGCTACACCTTC. Translated: CASSLEYSTGGNYGYTF.

In nucleotides, the CDR3 is TGCGCCAGCAGCTTGAATAATTATGGCTACACCTTC. This sequence encodes CASSLNNYGYTF. This chain connects TRBV5-1 to TRBJ1-2; no clear D gene. Germline V gives CDR1 SGHRS, CDR2 YFSETQ. The ends were cut back, 1 base at V and 5 bases at J, with 6 bases in the middle. The CDR3 is made up of 12 amino acids.